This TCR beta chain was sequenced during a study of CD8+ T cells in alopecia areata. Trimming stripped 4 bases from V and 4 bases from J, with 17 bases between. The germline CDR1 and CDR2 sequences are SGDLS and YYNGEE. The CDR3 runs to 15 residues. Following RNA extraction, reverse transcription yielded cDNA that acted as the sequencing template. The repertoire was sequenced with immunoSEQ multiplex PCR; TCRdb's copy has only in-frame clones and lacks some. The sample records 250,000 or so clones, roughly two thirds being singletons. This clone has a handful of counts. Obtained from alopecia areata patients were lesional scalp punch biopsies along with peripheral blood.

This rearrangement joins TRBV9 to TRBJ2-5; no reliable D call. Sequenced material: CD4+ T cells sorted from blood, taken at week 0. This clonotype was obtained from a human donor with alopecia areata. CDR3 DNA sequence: TGTGCCAGCAGCCGTACCCCGACCCATTTAGAGACCCAGTACTTC. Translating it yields CASSRTPTHLETQYF.